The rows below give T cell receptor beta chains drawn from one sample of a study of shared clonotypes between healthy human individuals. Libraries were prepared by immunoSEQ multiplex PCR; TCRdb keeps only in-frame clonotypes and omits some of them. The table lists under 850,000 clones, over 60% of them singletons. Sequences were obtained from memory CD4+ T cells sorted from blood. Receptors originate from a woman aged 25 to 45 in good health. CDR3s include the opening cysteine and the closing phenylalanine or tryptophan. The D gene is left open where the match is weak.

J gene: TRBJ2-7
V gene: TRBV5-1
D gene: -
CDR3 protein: CAPREAGNEQYF
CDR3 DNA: TGCGCCCCCCGAGAGGCGGGAAATGAGCAGTACTTC

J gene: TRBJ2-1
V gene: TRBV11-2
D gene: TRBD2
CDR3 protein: CASSPRLAGASYNEQFF
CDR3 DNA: TGTGCCAGCAGCCCCCGACTAGCGGGAGCCTCCTACAATGAGCAGTTCTTC

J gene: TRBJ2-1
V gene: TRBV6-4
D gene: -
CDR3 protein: CASSESRDSKQFF
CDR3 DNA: TGTGCCAGCAGTGAGTCTAGGGATAGTAAGCAGTTCTTC

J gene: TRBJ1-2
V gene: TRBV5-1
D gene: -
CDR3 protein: CASSVALGTARGYTF
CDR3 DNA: TGCGCCAGCAGCGTGGCCTTAGGGACGGCGAGGGGCTACACCTTC

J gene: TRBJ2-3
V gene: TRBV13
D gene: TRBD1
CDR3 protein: CASSWTGLDRDTQYF
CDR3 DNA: TGTGCCAGCAGCTGGACAGGGTTGGATAGAGATACGCAGTATTTT

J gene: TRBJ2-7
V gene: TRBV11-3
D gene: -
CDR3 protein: CASSLIDGYEQYF
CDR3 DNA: TGTGCCAGCAGCTTAATAGACGGGTACGAGCAGTACTTC

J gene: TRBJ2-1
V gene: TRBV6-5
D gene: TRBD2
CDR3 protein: CASSYSGLLKNNEQFF
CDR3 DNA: TGTGCCAGCAGTTATTCGGGACTACTTAAAAACAATGAGCAGTTCTTC

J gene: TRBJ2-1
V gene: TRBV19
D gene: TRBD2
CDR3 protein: CASSIRASGSIYEQFF
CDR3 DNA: TGTGCCAGTAGTATTCGAGCTAGCGGGAGTATCTATGAGCAGTTCTTC

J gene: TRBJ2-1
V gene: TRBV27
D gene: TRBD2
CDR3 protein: CASNQRRDLAGGNEQFF
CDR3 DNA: TGTGCCAGCAACCAAAGGAGGGATTTAGCGGGAGGCAATGAGCAGTTCTTC

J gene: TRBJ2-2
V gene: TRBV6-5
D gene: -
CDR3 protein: CASSRKRNTGELFF
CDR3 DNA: TGTGCCAGCAGCCGCAAGAGGAACACCGGGGAGCTGTTTTTT

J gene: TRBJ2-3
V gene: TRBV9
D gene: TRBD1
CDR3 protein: CASSVRQGSTDTQYF
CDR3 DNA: TGTGCCAGCAGCGTAAGACAGGGAAGCACAGATACGCAGTATTTT

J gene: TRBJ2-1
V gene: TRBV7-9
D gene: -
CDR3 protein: CASSLRTDPYNEQFF
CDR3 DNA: TGTGCCAGCAGCTTAAGGACAGACCCTTACAATGAGCAGTTCTTC

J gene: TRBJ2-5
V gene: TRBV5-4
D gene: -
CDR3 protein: CASSLRGVGETQYF
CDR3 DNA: TGTGCCAGCAGCTTGCGGGGAGTTGGAGAGACCCAGTACTTC

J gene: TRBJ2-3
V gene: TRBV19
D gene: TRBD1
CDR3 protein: CASNTQRKGGPDTQYF
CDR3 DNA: TGTGCCAGTAATACACAGCGGAAAGGGGGCCCAGATACGCAGTATTTT

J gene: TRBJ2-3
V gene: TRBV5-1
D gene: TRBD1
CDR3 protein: CASSSVQGRNTQYF
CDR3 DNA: TGCGCCAGCAGCTCCGTACAGGGGAGAAATACGCAGTATTTT

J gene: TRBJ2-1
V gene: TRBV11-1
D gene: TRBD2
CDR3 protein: CASSSASGNYNEQFF
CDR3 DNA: TGTGCCAGCAGCTCCGCTAGCGGGAACTACAATGAGCAGTTCTTC

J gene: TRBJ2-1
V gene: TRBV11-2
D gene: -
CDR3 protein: CASSLEPLNEQFF
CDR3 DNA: TGTGCCAGCAGCTTGGAACCCCTCAATGAGCAGTTCTTC

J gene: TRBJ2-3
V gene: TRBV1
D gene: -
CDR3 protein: CTSSQIPFGCTDTQYF
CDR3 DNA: TGCACCAGCAGCCAAATACCTTTCGGTTGCACAGATACGCAGTATTTT

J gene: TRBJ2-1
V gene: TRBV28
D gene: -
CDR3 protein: CASSSQGLEQFF
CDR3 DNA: TGTGCCAGCAGTTCCCAGGGTTTGGAGCAGTTCTTC

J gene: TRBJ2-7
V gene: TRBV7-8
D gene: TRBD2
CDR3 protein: CASSFSGSSYEQYF
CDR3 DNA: TGTGCCAGCAGTTTTAGCGGGAGCTCCTACGAGCAGTACTTC